The rows below give T cell receptor beta chains drawn from one sample of a study of blood T cell repertoires in COVID-19. TCRdb keeps only in-frame clones here, not all; method: immunoSEQ multiplex PCR. This table holds roughly 130,000 clones, about 70% found once. Source material: peripheral blood. These TCRs come from a man aged 80 or over with acute or convalescent COVID-19. Each CDR3 is given with its conserved first and last residue. Each record gives: D gene, J gene, clone size, V gene, CDR3 DNA, CDR3 protein. The D gene is left open where the match is weak. Not all rows give a size; the values are once, few, many and, for expanded clones, a class.

TRBD2 | TRBJ2-5 | few | TRBV7-2 | TGTGCCAGCAGCTTAGTACTAGCGGGGACTCAAGAGACCCAGTACTTC | CASSLVLAGTQETQYF
TRBD1 | TRBJ2-4 | . | TRBV13 | TGTGCCAGCAGGAGGTACACTACAGGGGGCAAAAACATTCAGTACTTC | CASRRYTTGGKNIQYF
TRBD2 | TRBJ2-3 | . | TRBV29-1 | TGCAGCGTTGACCGACTAGCGGGGGTCACAGATACGCAGTATTTT | CSVDRLAGVTDTQYF
TRBD1 | TRBJ1-1 | . | TRBV5-4 | TGTGCCAGCAGCCAAAACCGGGCAGGGGGGAACACTGAAGCTTTCTTT | CASSQNRAGGNTEAFF
. | TRBJ1-1 | few | TRBV7-9 | TGTGCCAGCAGCTTGGGGCCCCAGAACACTGAAGCTTTCTTT | CASSLGPQNTEAFF
. | TRBJ1-4 | few | TRBV9 | TGTGCCAGCAGCCCAGGGCATGCAAATGAAAAACTGTTTTTT | CASSPGHANEKLFF
TRBD1 | TRBJ1-6 | few | TRBV7-9 | TGTGCCAGCAGCCTCGACAGGGGGATCCTCCACTTT | CASSLDRGILHF
. | TRBJ2-3 | few | TRBV2 | TGTGCCAGCAGGGAAGGACAGAGCACAGATACGCAGTATTTT | CASREGQSTDTQYF
TRBD1 | TRBJ2-7 | . | TRBV19 | TGTGCCAGTAGCAGACAGGGAACCTACGAGCAGTACTTC | CASSRQGTYEQYF
TRBD1 | TRBJ1-3 | once | TRBV11-1 | TGTGCCAGCAGCCCGAGGACAGGATCTGGAAACACCATATATTTT | CASSPRTGSGNTIYF
. | TRBJ1-1 | . | TRBV18 | TGTGCCAGCTCACCACCGACACGACAGAACACTGAAGCTTTCTTT | CASSPPTRQNTEAFF
. | TRBJ1-4 | . | TRBV29-1 | TGCAGCGGTACATATAATGAAAAACTGTTTTTT | CSGTYNEKLFF
. | TRBJ2-7 | . | TRBV6-5 | TGTGCCAGCAGTCCCTCGGACACAATCTACGAGCAGTACTTC | CASSPSDTIYEQYF
. | TRBJ2-3 | few | TRBV10-3 | TGTGCCATCAGTGGCTCCGGGACTCTCACAGATACGCAGTATTTT | CAISGSGTLTDTQYF
TRBD1 | TRBJ1-6 | many | TRBV9 | TGTGCCAGCAGCGCCCGGGACAGGGCCTTTAATTCACCCCTCCACTTT | CASSARDRAFNSPLHF
TRBD1 | TRBJ2-1 | once | TRBV5-1 | TGCGCCAGCAGTCCGACAGGGGGAATGCCCTACAATGAGCAGTTCTTC | CASSPTGGMPYNEQFF
. | TRBJ2-2 | . | TRBV3-1/TRBV3-2 | TGTGCCAGCAGCCAACTCAGGGAAACCGGGGAGCTGTTTTTT | CASSQLRETGELFF
TRBD2 | TRBJ2-4 | few | TRBV20-1 | TGCAGTGCTAGTTTCTCGTTTGTAGCGGGGGAGTTGGCCAAAAACATTCAGTACTTC | CSASFSFVAGELAKNIQYF
TRBD1 | TRBJ2-2 | . | TRBV6-5 | TGTGCCAGCAGTCCCCCCAGGACAGGTTACGGGGAGCTGTTTTTT | CASSPPRTGYGELFF
TRBD1 | TRBJ2-6 | once | TRBV2 | TGTGCCAGCAGCAGGGGGATATTTGCTGGGGCCAACGTCCTGACTTTC | CASSRGIFAGANVLTF
TRBD2 | TRBJ2-1 | . | TRBV5-1 | TGCGCCAGCAGCTCATTAGCGGGCGGCAATGAGCAGTTCTTC | CASSSLAGGNEQFF
. | TRBJ1-4 | few | TRBV2 | TGTGCCACAGGTTCTGGGCAGGGAAGGAGTGAAAAACTGTTTTTT | CATGSGQGRSEKLFF
. | TRBJ2-7 | once | TRBV7-9 | TGTGCCAGCAGCGATGCCGGGACTTCGAGGGAGCAGTACTTC | CASSDAGTSREQYF
. | TRBJ2-3 | . | TRBV5-6 | TGTGCCAGCAACCCCGGACTCATTACAGATACGCAGTATTTT | CASNPGLITDTQYF
. | TRBJ2-7 | . | TRBV4-3 | TGCGCCAGCAGCCAGGCCCCCCACTACGAGCAGTACTTC | CASSQAPHYEQYF
TRBD2 | TRBJ2-2 | . | TRBV7-9 | TGTGCCAGCAGTCAAAAAGGGCTAGCGGGGCCCGGGGCCGGGGAGCTGTTTTTT | CASSQKGLAGPGAGELFF
TRBD1 | TRBJ2-2 | few | TRBV7-2 | TGTGCCAGCAGCACTAGACAGGGTCAGGCCGGGGAGCTGTTTTTT | CASSTRQGQAGELFF
. | TRBJ1-4 | once | TRBV3-1/TRBV3-2 | TGTGCCAGCAGCCGCGGGGAGGGCGAAAAACTGTTTTTT | CASSRGEGEKLFF
. | TRBJ2-1 | . | TRBV28 | TGTGCCAGCAGTTTAGTAGGGGCCAATCAGCAGTTCTTC | CASSLVGANQQFF
TRBD1 | TRBJ2-7 | . | TRBV24-1 | TGTGCCACCAGTTCCGGGACAGGGGACGAGCAGTACTTC | CATSSGTGDEQYF
TRBD1 | TRBJ2-5 | . | TRBV6-5 | TGTGCCAGCAGTTACAGGGACAGCCAAGAGACCCAGTACTTC | CASSYRDSQETQYF
TRBD1 | TRBJ1-5 | . | TRBV7-2 | TGTGCCAGCAGAGAACAGGGGGCGCCGCATCAGCCCCAGCATTTT | CASREQGAPHQPQHF
. | TRBJ2-5 | . | TRBV7-6 | TGTGCCAGCAGCCAACAAAGGGGCCGGAGAGAGACCCAGTACTTC | CASSQQRGRRETQYF
TRBD2 | TRBJ2-3 | . | TRBV6-2/TRBV6-3 | TGTGCCAGCACCCCTAGCGGACGCACAGATACGCAGTATTTT | CASTPSGRTDTQYF
. | TRBJ1-3 | . | TRBV19 | TGTGCCAGTAGTCTGTCCTCCTACTACTCTGGAAACACCATATATTTT | CASSLSSYYSGNTIYF
. | TRBJ1-1 | once | TRBV6-2/TRBV6-3 | TGTGCCAGCAGTTACTCTACAGCCCGATCCACTGAAGCTTTCTTT | CASSYSTARSTEAFF
. | TRBJ1-5 | . | TRBV28 | TGTGCCAGTAGTTTGGTGGGCAGCAATCAGCCCCAGCATTTT | CASSLVGSNQPQHF
. | TRBJ2-2 | . | TRBV5-6 | TGTGCCAGCAGCTTGGTAAATAGATGGTCTACCGGGGAGCTGTTTTTT | CASSLVNRWSTGELFF
TRBD2 | TRBJ2-5 | . | TRBV19 | TGTGCCAGTAGTATAGTAAATAGCGGGGGGTTCCAAGAGACCCAGTACTTC | CASSIVNSGGFQETQYF
TRBD1 | TRBJ1-2 | once | TRBV28 | TGTGCCAGCAGTCTGCCGGGACAGGGAGGGTATGGCTACACCTTC | CASSLPGQGGYGYTF
TRBD1 | TRBJ1-5 | . | TRBV28 | TGTGCCAGCAGTCCCGGGACAGGAGATCAGCCCCAGCATTTT | CASSPGTGDQPQHF
. | TRBJ1-1 | . | TRBV19 | TGTGCCAGTAGTATCGGGGGGAACACTGAAGCTTTCTTT | CASSIGGNTEAFF
. | TRBJ1-6 | few | TRBV6-2/TRBV6-3 | TGTGCCAGCAGTTACCCGGAGGGTAGATCACCCCTCCACTTT | CASSYPEGRSPLHF
. | TRBJ1-6 | few | TRBV27 | TGTGCCAGCAGTTCGGGAAATTCACCCCTCCACTTT | CASSSGNSPLHF
. | TRBJ1-5 | once | TRBV4-1 | TGCGCCAGCAGCCAAGGGGTTGTGGCAGGGGTTGATCAGCCCCAGCATTTT | CASSQGVVAGVDQPQHF
. | TRBJ2-6 | . | TRBV2 | TGTGCCAGCAGTCGTCACTCTACTTCTGGGGCCAACGTCCTGACTTTC | CASSRHSTSGANVLTF
. | TRBJ1-6 | . | TRBV18 | TGTGCCAGCTCACCACCGTTTTCGGGGAAGCCCCTCCACTTT | CASSPPFSGKPLHF
. | TRBJ2-7 | . | TRBV29-1 | TGCAGCGGCTGGGGGGACAGCTCCTACGAGCAGTACTTC | CSGWGDSSYEQYF
. | TRBJ2-5 | . | TRBV5-1 | TGCGCCAGCAGCTTGGCCCAGGTAGAAGAGACCCAGTACTTC | CASSLAQVEETQYF
. | TRBJ2-6 | . | TRBV6-5 | TGTGCCAGCAGTTACTCGACAGAGGGGGCCAACGTCCTGACTTTC | CASSYSTEGANVLTF
TRBD1 | TRBJ2-7 | few | TRBV7-9 | TGTGCCAGCTGGGATGACAGGGGTAGTTTCTACGAGCAGTACTTC | CASWDDRGSFYEQYF
. | TRBJ2-7 | . | TRBV5-1 | TGCGCCAGCAGCTTGGCGAAGGGGGTTATCTCCTACGAGCAGTACTTC | CASSLAKGVISYEQYF
. | TRBJ1-5 | . | TRBV9 | TGTGCCAGCAGCGTAGGGAGGTATCAGCCCCAGCATTTT | CASSVGRYQPQHF
. | TRBJ2-3 | . | TRBV15 | TGTGCCACCAGCGGGCTTAGATATACGCAGTATTTT | CATSGLRYTQYF
. | TRBJ2-3 | . | TRBV24-1 | TGTGCCACCAGTGAGAGCCCGGGACAAGGTAAAGATACGCAGTATTTT | CATSESPGQGKDTQYF
. | TRBJ2-7 | . | TRBV20-1 | TGCAGTGCTAGTCCCGACAGTCCAGGCAGGTACTTC | CSASPDSPGRYF